Described below is a single T cell receptor (beta chain) sequence and its context. Its recognized antigen is unknown. Within one base of it there is no much larger clone, and no base qualities were kept. This sample is part of a study of blood T cell repertoires in COVID-19 (dated by TCRdb to between 2020 and 2021). For the wider study: Samples from collaborators originated in the United States, Italy and Spain and spanned both the acute and convalescent phases of COVID-19. The prospective study material was composed of cDNA or gDNA derived from T cells, B-cell-depleted T cells, or PBMCs. Deeply sampled blood TCRbeta repertoires from subjects exposed to, actively infected with, or recovered from COVID-19 were included in the dataset. A freely available public database, intended as a resource for researchers studying the immune response to SARS-CoV-2, is where the repertoires were released. Samples came from the ongoing ImmuneRACE study (first 160 participants) plus 1,254 subjects from 6 global collaborators. A de-identified subject ID, COVID-19 status, age in years and sex were almost always included in the sample metadata. Where HLA class I and class II types were available, the types were taken from metadata supplied by the sample provider, not from assay-based typing.

In the germline V gene, CDR1 corresponds to MDHEN and CDR2 to SYDVKM. Including cysteine and phenylalanine, the CDR3 has 13 amino acids. The sequence is cut down to CDR3 DNA, 39 bases in frame from base 1. V is pared back by 9 bases and J by 4 bases, with 12 bases lying between the germline termini. The paper's findings and limits, for the study overall: How much clinical and demographic metadata was included differed by source and by participant, and the metadata was provided uncurated.

Whole blood was collected in K2EDTA tubes by collaborating institutions according to the institutions' own protocols. For TCRbeta analysis, collaborators shipped samples as frozen whole blood, isolated PBMCs, or DNA extracted from either of those sample types. The immunoSEQ Assay, a bias-controlled multiplex PCR, was used to amplify TCRbeta CDR3 regions from genomic DNA. The paper's processing steps were these. Nucleated cell counts per sample were estimated from amplification of reference gene primers within the assay. To quantify the absolute abundance of each unique TCRbeta CDR3 rearrangement, sequence reads were collapsed and filtered. For each sample, productive Simpson clonality was calculated as the square root of Simpson's diversity index across productive rearrangements. TCRdb took this table from immuneACCESS and kept in-frame rearrangements with V and J called. Such tables lack part of the clones; where checked against another copy, unresolved V genes explain under half of the gap, and the rest is unexplained. V and J calls and clone size are given by that table; D and trimming were obtained from the DNA. The sample data list 130,000 or so clones, and under 90% of these were observed just once. The ten largest clones add up to about 8% of the sample.

Sequences were obtained from peripheral blood. The chain links TRBV28 with TRBJ1-4, with TRBD1 tentatively as D gene (6 bases match). This sequence originates from a woman between 55 and 75 years old with active or convalescent COVID-19. The CDR3 reads as follows: CASMVDSNEKLFF. At the DNA level, the sequence is TGTGCCAGTATGGTGGACAGTAATGAAAAACTGTTTTTT. With the portions outside the CDR3 filled from the reference TRBV28 and TRBJ1-4 genes, the complete variable region becomes DVKVTQSSRYLVKRTGEKVFLECVQDMDHENMFWYRQDPGLGLRLIYFSYDVKMKEKGDIPEGYSVSREKKERFSLILESASTNQTSMYLCASMVDSNEKLFFGSGTQLSVL.